This T cell receptor (beta chain) was captured in a study of human T cells and chemical hapten exposure. This clonotype was recorded at least ten times. As to time point: pre-sensitization, week 0. The treatment denotes: therapeutic diphenylcyclopropenone sensitization with weekly scalp DPC. The authors' total RNA extraction used unfractionated whole blood. This CDR3 is 13 amino acids long. The V end was cut by 6 bases, the J end by 1 base, with 12 bases between. Germline loops: CDR1 SQVTM, CDR2 ANQGSEA. TCRdb re-called the RACE reads through MiXCR, storing one row per CDR3 protein. The data contain approximately 320,000 distinct CDR3 sequences, around 5.5% of them singletons.

This chain joins TRBV29-1 and TRBJ1-1, with D possibly TRBD1 on 5 matching bases. The sample was whole blood, taken in connection with sensitization to the hapten diphenylcyclopropenone (DPC). This sequence was found in a young woman with alopecia areata. Some clones in this sample may be carry-over from other donors' samples. CDR3 bases: TGCAGCGTAGACGGGACCGCGAACACTGAAGCTTTCTTT. Its translation is CSVDGTANTEAFF.